The 15 T cell receptor beta chains below were found in one sample sequenced in a study of blood T cell repertoires in COVID-19. Profiled with immunoSEQ multiplex PCR; TCRdb holds only in-frame clones, not every one. This sample has some 190,000 clones, with roughly four fifths found just once. The specimen was peripheral blood. These receptors were obtained from a woman in her fifties or sixties with acute or convalescent COVID-19.

This rearrangement joins TRBV9 to TRBJ2-2; tentatively, D is TRBD2 (7 bases). CDR3 length: 17 amino acids. Trimming took off 0 bases at V and 6 bases at J, with 18 bases between the two ends. Germline values: CDR1 SGDLS, CDR2 YYNGEE. The CDR3 DNA reads as TGTGCCAGCAGCGTAGGGGAGGGGGAAGGTAGGGCCGGGGAGCTGTTTTTT. Encoded protein: CASSVGEGEGRAGELFF.

The rearrangement links TRBV4-3 to TRBJ1-4, with D possibly being TRBD1 (6 bases). The CDR3 consists of 16 residues. Trimming removed 4 bases from V and 8 bases from J, with 20 bases in between. The germline CDR1 and CDR2 sequences are LGHNA and YSLEER. The CDR3 is CASSPEAQGGREKLFF. DNA of the CDR3: TGCGCCAGCAGCCCCGAGGCACAGGGCGGTAGGGAAAAACTGTTTTTT.

J is TRBJ2-7 and V is TRBV7-8, with D possibly being TRBD1 (6 bases). Germline-derived CDR1 and CDR2 are SGHVS and FQNEAQ. Trimming took off 5 bases at V and 1 base at J, with 18 bases between the two ends. CDR3 length: 16 residues. The CDR3 protein is CASSITGSPNSYEQYF. Here the CDR3 DNA reads TGTGCCAGCAGCATCACAGGGAGCCCAAATTCCTACGAGCAGTACTTC.

The rearrangement joins TRBV18 to TRBJ2-7; 9 bases are a match to TRBD1. With 3 bases clipped from V and 7 bases from J, the junction kept 10 bases outside the gene matches. The CDR3 is made up of 15 amino acids. CDR1 is KGHSH, CDR2 LQKENI, per germline. The CDR3 sequence is CASSPASPGQGEQYF. CDR3 sequence (DNA): TGTGCCAGCTCACCTGCCTCACCGGGACAGGGTGAGCAGTACTTC. Full variable domain (outside the CDR3, taken from reference TRBV18 and TRBJ2-7): NAGVMQNPRHLVRRRGQEARLRCSPMKGHSHVYWYRQLPEEGLKFMVYLQKENIIDESGMPKERFSAEFPKEGPSILRIQQVVRGDSAAYFCASSPASPGQGEQYFGPGTRLTVT.

The chain uses TRBV7-8 and TRBJ2-7; a weak D match, TRBD2 (6 bases). Trimming left V 0 bases short and J 3 bases short, with 12 bases between. The germline CDR1 and CDR2 sequences are SGHVS and FQNEAQ. The CDR3 loop spans 15 amino acids. The CDR3 nucleotides are TGTGCCAGCAGCTTAGCGCTCCAGGGAGGCTACGAGCAGTACTTC. Translating gives CASSLALQGGYEQYF.

J is TRBJ1-5 and V is TRBV3-1 (or the pseudogene TRBV3-2), with TRBD1 as a possible D gene (6 bases). This CDR3 comprises 14 residues. The V end lost 5 bases, the J end lost 3 bases, and 11 bases lay between the germline ends. Germline loops: CDR1 LGHDT, CDR2 YNNKEL (reference sequence). The DNA of the CDR3 is TGTGCCAGCAGCTCTGGACAGATCAATCAGCCCCAGCATTTT. It yields the protein CASSSGQINQPQHF.

This clone has only a few counts. DNA for the CDR3: TGTGCCAGCTCACCACGGCGCGGCGAAGCTTTCTTT. It encodes CASSPRRGEAFF. The chain employs TRBV18 and TRBJ1-1; D call uncertain. This CDR3 is 12 amino acids long. The V gene lost 1 base and the J gene lost 8 bases, with 8 bases spanning the gap. From germline, CDR1 is KGHSH and CDR2 LQKENI.

The rearrangement links TRBV7-2 to TRBJ1-5; 7 bases match TRBD1. V was pared by 4 bases and J by 11 bases, with 5 bases of the junction left unmatched. Per germline, CDR1 SGHTA and CDR2 FQGNSA. The CDR3 totals 12 residues. The CDR3 spells CASSSTGAAQHF. The CDR3 DNA reads TGTGCCAGCAGCTCAACAGGGGCCGCCCAGCATTTT.

This clone was detected a few times. The chain is built from TRBV30 and TRBJ1-1; 9 bases fit TRBD1. Losses at the gene ends were 0 bases for V and 6 bases for J; bases not matched to a gene: 8. The CDR3 is made up of 15 amino acids. Germline V gene sequence: CDR1 GTSNPN, CDR2 SVGIG (reference sequence). CDR3 loop: CAWSVQGAPGAEAFF. DNA of the CDR3: TGTGCCTGGAGTGTACAGGGGGCCCCCGGGGCTGAAGCTTTCTTT. Variable domain in full (rest from reference TRBV30 and TRBJ1-1): SQTIHQWPATLVQPVGSPLSLECTVEGTSNPNLYWYRQAAGRGLQLLFYSVGIGQISSEVPQNLSASRPQDRQFILSSKKLLLSDSGFYLCAWSVQGAPGAEAFFGQGTRLTVV.

The J gene is TRBJ1-1, the V gene TRBV25-1; no firm D call. Trimming took off 8 bases at V and 7 bases at J, with 11 bases between the two ends. This CDR3 spans 11 amino acids. CDR1 is MGHDK, CDR2 SYGVNS, per germline. This chain's CDR3 is CASSDTFEAFF. The CDR3 DNA follows: TGTGCCAGCTCCGACACATTTGAAGCTTTCTTT.

This rearrangement joins TRBV6-5 to TRBJ2-7, with a possible D match to TRBD2 (6 bases). Germline V lookup: CDR1 MNHEY, CDR2 SVGAGI. This CDR3 is 12 amino acids long. The V end was cut by 7 bases, the J end by 7 bases, with 14 bases between. CDR3: CASTWGSGEQYF. Here the CDR3 DNA reads TGTGCCAGCACCTGGGGGAGCGGGGAGCAGTACTTC.

The chain carries TRBV19 and TRBJ2-1; possible D gene TRBD1, 5 bases. CDR3 length equals 18 residues. The V and J ends lost 1 base and 2 bases respectively, with 18 bases between them. Germline V gene sequence: CDR1 LNHDA, CDR2 SQIVND (reference sequence). CDR3 nucleotide sequence: TGTGCCAGTAGTATAGGGGTTGGGGCCACCAGGGCCTACAATGAGCAGTTCTTC. Its protein is CASSIGVGATRAYNEQFF.

The chain links TRBV4-1 to TRBJ2-7; D not resolved. The CDR3 spans 13 residues. Germline assignment: CDR1 MGHRA and CDR2 YSYEKL. Trimming left V 0 bases short and J 3 bases short, with 6 bases between. The CDR3 DNA reads as TGCGCCAGCAGCCAAGAGGAGTTCTACGAGCAGTACTTC. Protein product: CASSQEEFYEQYF.

The chain uses TRBV28 and TRBJ1-1; D is perhaps TRBD1 (5 bases). The CDR3 totals 13 residues. CDR1 is MDHEN, CDR2 SYDVKM, per germline. The V end was cut by 2 bases, the J end by 11 bases, with 15 bases between. The DNA for the CDR3 is TGTGCCAGCAGTTTAAGAGATCAGGGTAGTGCTTTCTTT. It is translated as CASSLRDQGSAFF.

This chain uses TRBV6-4 with TRBJ1-2; TRBD1 matches 10 bases. V trimming: 6 bases; J trimming: 3 bases; junction bases outside the gene matches: 7. The CDR3 is made up of 15 amino acids. The germline CDR1 and CDR2 sequences are MRHNA and SNTAGT. CDR3 sequence (DNA): TGTGCCAGCAGCCTCGACAGGGGGCGCGACTATGGCTACACCTTC. As protein: CASSLDRGRDYGYTF.